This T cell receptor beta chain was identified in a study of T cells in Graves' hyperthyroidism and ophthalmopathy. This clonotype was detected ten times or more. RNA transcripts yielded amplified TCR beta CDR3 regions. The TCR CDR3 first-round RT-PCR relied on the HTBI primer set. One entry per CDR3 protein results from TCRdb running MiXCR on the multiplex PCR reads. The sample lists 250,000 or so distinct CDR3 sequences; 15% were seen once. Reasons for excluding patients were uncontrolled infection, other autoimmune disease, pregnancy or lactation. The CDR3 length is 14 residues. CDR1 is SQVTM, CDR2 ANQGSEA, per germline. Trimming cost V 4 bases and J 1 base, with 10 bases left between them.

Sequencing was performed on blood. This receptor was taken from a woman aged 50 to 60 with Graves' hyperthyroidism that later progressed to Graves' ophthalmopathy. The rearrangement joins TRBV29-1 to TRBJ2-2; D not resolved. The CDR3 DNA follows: TGCAGCGTTGCTGGGTTGGGGAACACCGGGGAGCTGTTTTTT. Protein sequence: CSVAGLGNTGELFF.